This TCR beta chain stems from a study of T-cell reconstitution after alpha-beta-depleted transplantation in children. Overall study results and limits: Alpha-beta T cells present about two months after transplant were reported to originate from several hundred expanded graft clones. Diversity and T-cell counts at one year after transplant derived mostly from new T cells.

A note on this clonotype: The antigen is undetermined.

As it was prepared, the TCRbeta library received unique molecular identifiers. One entry per CDR3 protein, called by TCRdb with MiXCR from the PCR reads. Altogether about 980,000 distinct CDR3 sequences are present, roughly 29% being singletons, with the ten largest covering 28%. The germline V gene has CDR1 LGHDT and CDR2 YNNKEL (reference sequence). This CDR3 contains 17 residues. V dropped 4 bases and J dropped 2; count of bases not matched to a gene: 6. The chain combines TRBV3-1 with TRBJ2-6; 9 nucleotides match TRBD1. This clonotype was sampled from a boy younger than two who had a stem cell transplant for SCID, so the T cells may come from the graft donor. This specimen consisted of PBMCs, mostly from graft donor cells, obtained 360 days after TCRalphabeta/CD19-depleted stem cell transplant. This chain's CDR3 is CASSLGQGSTGANVLTF. In DNA form, the CDR3 reads TGTGCCAGCAGCCTGGGACAGGGTAGTACTGGGGCCAACGTCCTGACTTTC.